This TCR beta chain was sequenced during a study of shared clonotypes between healthy human individuals. CDR3 length equals 14 residues. From germline, CDR1 is GTSNPN and CDR2 SVGIG (reference sequence). V was pared by 1 base and J by 6 bases, with 3 bases of the junction left unmatched. Evenly divided among several immunoSEQ plates was the genomic DNA of each subset. As processed by the authors: Sequence data from immunoSEQ were junction-only and lacked quality scores; consequently, filtering differed. Libraries were prepared by immunoSEQ multiplex PCR; TCRdb keeps only in-frame clonotypes and omits some of them. Clone size and V and J calls were adopted from that table, with D and trimming inferred from the DNA. The table has about 450,000 clones, roughly 80% seen once.

Sequenced sample: PBMCs. The clonotype originates from a woman between 40 and 55 years old in good health. Some clones in this sample may be carry-over from other donors' samples. The chain links TRBV30 to TRBJ1-5; TRBD1 agrees at 10 bases. Written as DNA, the CDR3 is TGTGCCTGGAGTGACGGGACAGGGGTTCAGCCCCAGCATTTT. This sequence encodes CAWSDGTGVQPQHF.